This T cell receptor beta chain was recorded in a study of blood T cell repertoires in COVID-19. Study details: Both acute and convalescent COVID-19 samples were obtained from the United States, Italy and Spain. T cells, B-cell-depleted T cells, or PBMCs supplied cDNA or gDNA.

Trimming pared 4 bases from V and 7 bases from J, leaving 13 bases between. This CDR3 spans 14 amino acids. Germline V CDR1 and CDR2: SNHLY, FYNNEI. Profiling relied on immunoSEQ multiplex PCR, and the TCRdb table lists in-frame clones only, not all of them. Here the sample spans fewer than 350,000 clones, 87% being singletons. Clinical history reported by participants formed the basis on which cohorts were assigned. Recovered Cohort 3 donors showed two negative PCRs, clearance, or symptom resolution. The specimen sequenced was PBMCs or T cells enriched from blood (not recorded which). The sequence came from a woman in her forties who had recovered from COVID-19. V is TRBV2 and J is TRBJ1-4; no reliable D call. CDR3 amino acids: CASSAPGRPEKLFF. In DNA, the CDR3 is TGTGCCAGCAGTGCCCCCGGGAGACCTGAAAAACTGTTTTTT.